Below, 13 T cell receptor beta chains from the same sample are listed, as sequenced in a study of blood T cell repertoires in COVID-19. The table came from immunoSEQ multiplex PCR; TCRdb's copy has only in-frame clones and leaves some out. This table holds approximately 68,000 clones, about four fifths found once. Input material: peripheral blood. The receptors were sampled from a human donor in a cohort sampled during active COVID-19.

J is TRBJ2-5 and V is TRBV24-1; no definite D call. CDR1 and CDR2 (germline): KGHDR, SFDVKD. V lost 9 bases and J lost 5, with 15 bases in between. The CDR3 totals 13 residues. Here the CDR3 reads CATSDASYETQYF. CDR3 DNA sequence: TGTGCCACCTCAGATGCTAGTTACGAGACCCAGTACTTC.

This chain connects TRBV7-8 to TRBJ2-5; D is unclear. CDR1 and CDR2 from the germline V gene are SGHVS and FQNEAQ. Deletions cut 1 base from V and 4 bases from J, with 16 bases between. This CDR3 is 16 amino acids long. CDR3 sequence reads: CASSLESTYSRETQYF. CDR3 coding DNA: TGTGCCAGCAGCTTAGAATCGACATACAGCCGAGAGACCCAGTACTTC. Supplemented by reference TRBV7-8 and TRBJ2-5, the full variable domain reads GAGVSQSPRYKVAKRGQDVALRCDPISGHVSLFWYQQALGQGPEFLTYFQNEAQLDKSGLPSDRFFAERPEGSVSTLKIQRTQQEDSAVYLCASSLESTYSRETQYFGPGTRLLVL.

The genes are TRBV30 and TRBJ2-7; TRBD1 matches 8 bases. The CDR3 covers 12 residues. Losses at the gene ends were 8 bases for V and 5 bases for J; bases not matched to a gene: 8. Germline assignment: CDR1 GTSNPN and CDR2 SVGIG (reference sequence). The DNA for the CDR3 is TGTGCCGGAGCCAGGGGGCGAGACGAGCAGTACTTC. It specifies CAGARGRDEQYF.

The chain recombines TRBV20-1 with TRBJ1-4; possible D gene TRBD1, 6 bases. The CDR3 length is 16 residues. From germline, CDR1 is DFQATT and CDR2 SNEGSKA (reference sequence). V dropped 3 bases and J dropped 8 bases, with 22 bases sitting between them. The CDR3 spells CSASGKVGTPGEKLFF. The CDR3 DNA sequence: TGCAGTGCTAGTGGCAAGGTGGGGACACCCGGAGAAAAACTGTTTTTT.

In this sample, this clone turned up once. The J gene is TRBJ1-6, the V gene TRBV30; D uncertain. The V end lost 5 bases, the J end lost 3 bases, and 11 bases lay between the germline ends. Germline V gene sequence: CDR1 GTSNPN, CDR2 SVGIG (reference sequence). CDR3 length: 14 residues. The CDR3: CAWGPGVYNSPLHF. CDR3 nucleotide sequence: TGTGCCTGGGGTCCAGGCGTCTATAATTCACCCCTCCACTTT.

The V and J genes are TRBV15 and TRBJ2-1; the D is unclear. V lost 0 bases to trimming and J lost 7 bases, with 10 bases between them. CDR1 is LNHNV and CDR2 is YYDKDF in the germline V gene (reference sequence). The length of the CDR3 is 14 residues. The CDR3 protein is CATSRDRTGNEQFF. The CDR3 DNA sequence: TGTGCCACCAGCAGAGACCGCACCGGGAATGAGCAGTTCTTC.

The chain recombines TRBV5-1 with TRBJ1-2, with D possibly TRBD1 on 6 matching bases. With 7 bases removed from V and 11 bases from J, the gap between germline ends came to 24 bases. The CDR3 extends over 14 amino acids. CDR1 SGHRS and CDR2 YFSETQ come from the germline V gene. The CDR3 protein is CASHPGFDRMSYTF. The CDR3 nucleotides read TGCGCCAGCCACCCGGGTTTTGACAGGATGAGTTACACCTTC. The full variable domain, its missing parts supplied by reference TRBV5-1 and TRBJ1-2, is KAGVTQTPRYLIKTRGQQVTLSCSPISGHRSVSWYQQTPGQGLQFLFEYFSETQRNKGNFPGRFSGRQFSNSRSEMNVSTLELGDSALYLCASHPGFDRMSYTFGSGTRLTVV.

Concerning this clone: Other DNA sequences of this sample code for an identical CDR3. The chain uses TRBV12-5 and TRBJ2-5, with TRBD2 identical over 9 bases. CDR3 length equals 16 residues. V was pared by 5 bases and J by 4 bases, with 11 bases of the junction left unmatched. Germline V CDR1 and CDR2: LGHNT, FRNRAP. The DNA for the CDR3 is TGTGCTAGTGGTCCGAGGGGCGGGGGGGCCGTAGAGACCCAGTACTTC. This sequence encodes CASGPRGGGAVETQYF.

The chain carries TRBV30 and TRBJ1-2; D is unresolved. V lost 6 bases, J lost 8 bases, and 10 bases lay in between. CDR1 and CDR2 (germline): GTSNPN, SVGIG (reference sequence). This CDR3 region has 10 residues. The CDR3 nucleotides are TGTGCCTGCCGCTATTCCGGCTACACCTTC. Protein: CACRYSGYTF. Full variable domain (rest looked up from reference TRBV30 and TRBJ1-2): SQTIHQWPATLVQPVGSPLSLECTVEGTSNPNLYWYRQAAGRGLQLLFYSVGIGQISSEVPQNLSASRPQDRQFILSSKKLLLSDSGFYLCACRYSGYTFGSGTRLTVV.

This chain uses TRBV18 with TRBJ1-1; D is ambiguous. Germline CDR1 and CDR2: KGHSH and LQKENI. This CDR3 has 14 amino acids. The V and J ends lost 8 bases and 0 bases respectively, with 13 bases between them. As DNA, the CDR3 is TGTGCCAGCACCCCTAGAACCATGAACACTGAAGCTTTCTTT. Its translation: CASTPRTMNTEAFF.

The J gene is TRBJ2-5, the V gene TRBV5-6, with TRBD2 identical over 9 bases. The V gene end was trimmed by 4 bases and the J gene end by 6 bases; junction bases not matched to a gene: 7. The CDR3 is 14 residues long. Looked up from germline, CDR1 is SGHDT and CDR2 is YYEEEE. The CDR3 DNA reads as TGTGCCAGCAGCCTAGGCGGGGGGGTCAAGACCCAGTACTTC. This codes for CASSLGGGVKTQYF.

The rearrangement uses TRBV7-9 and TRBJ1-1; D is uncertain. The CDR3 is made up of 13 amino acids. The germline V and J ends were trimmed by 8 bases and 1 base, with 11 bases remaining between them. Germline V gene lookup returns CDR1 SEHNR and CDR2 FQNEAQ (reference sequence). CDR3 protein: CASAPIANTEAFF. CDR3 DNA: TGTGCCAGCGCCCCCATAGCGAACACTGAAGCTTTCTTT.

This sequence joins TRBV19 and TRBJ1-3; 8 bases match TRBD1. Trimming at V came to 8 bases and at J to 7 bases, leaving 25 bases not matched to a gene. The CDR3 runs 19 residues. Germline V lookup: CDR1 LNHDA, CDR2 SQIVND (reference sequence). CDR3 amino acids: CASARRGQGNLPTRNTIYF. Here the CDR3 DNA reads TGTGCCAGTGCCCGGCGCGGACAGGGAAACCTACCGACTCGGAACACCATATATTTT. The complete variable domain, with remaining parts taken from reference TRBV19 and TRBJ1-3, reads DGGITQSPKYLFRKEGQNVTLSCEQNLNHDAMYWYRQDPGQGLRLIYYSQIVNDFQKGDIAEGYSVSREKKESFPLTVTSAQKNPTAFYLCASARRGQGNLPTRNTIYFGEGSWLTVV.